This TCR beta chain was found in a study of shared clonotypes between healthy human individuals (dated by TCRdb to the early 2020s). About the full investigation: A few men and two women, aged 18 to 49 years, made up the cohort. To increase sequencing depth and limit assay-specific biases, different laboratories used diverse techniques to prepare libraries and sequence TCR repertoires. To estimate repertoire size and how much clonotypes are shared between individuals, the study performed deep sequencing of blood TCR repertoires from a handful of healthy adults. Leukapheresis yielded between about 0.94 and 8.9 billion PBMCs per donor.

Study-wide conclusions, independent of this receptor: Based on pairwise subsampling, the degree of clonotype sharing among donors was expected to be affected by sequencing depth. Sampling was restricted to blood, and TCR repertoires in tissue are likely to differ from TCR repertoires in blood. The genetic and exposure-history diversity represented was limited by the small number of donors.

Using the deep immunoSEQ assay, multiplex PCR amplified TCR CDR3 regions from genomic DNA. For each cell subset, the extracted genomic DNA was distributed evenly across all wells of several immunoSEQ 96-well plates, and each plate served as one replicate. For unsorted PBMC, each replicate PCR was loaded with 250 to 300 ng genomic DNA, equivalent to tens of thousands of T cell genomes. Genomic DNA from unsorted PBMC was sequenced over ten immunoSEQ deep assay plates. Purified libraries were measured with a Qubit 3.0 fluorometer, size-checked on a Bioanalyzer 2100, and measured again with the KAPA Library Quantification kit. Each immunoSEQ 96-well plate was sequenced on its own single-read 150-cycle Illumina NextSeq 550 flow cell. As for the authors' bioinformatics: Because the immunoSEQ output included only junctional sequences and no quality scores, the filtering could not be the same as the filtering used for full-length reads. To assign V/J genes and CDR3, sequences were annotated using PyIR, a Python wrapper for IgBLAST v1.9, with IMGT germline references. Reads with weak V/J assignments (E-value above 1e-6), missing CDR3, stop codons, out-of-frame junctions, or ambiguous translated residues were removed. V3J clonotypes were defined as sequences sharing an identical inferred V gene, J gene, and CDR3 amino acid sequence. Percentage overlap between repertoires was computed as shared unique clonotypes divided by the size of the smaller repertoire. Richness of each repertoire was evaluated using RTK rarefaction, the Chao1 estimator, and Recon v2.1 estimates of unobserved clonotypes. TCRdb limited this immuneACCESS table to in-frame rearrangements with V and J called. A share of clones is missing; checked studies link under half to unresolved V genes, and the rest is unexplained. V, J and clone size are those of that table, while D and trimming were read from the DNA. In this sample the table shows approximately 500,000 clones, 75% to 80% of which occur a single time. The ten largest clones represent around 13% of the sample.

A word on this clone: What this receptor recognizes is not known. No quality values exist for individual bases; no much larger clone is one base distant.

The CDR3 covers 14 residues, taking in both the cysteine and the phenylalanine. Only the CDR3 DNA is retained, 42 bases long and in frame from the first base. The germline ends are 13 bases apart after V is trimmed by 6 bases and J by 2 bases. The germline V gene gives CDR1 as SQVTM and CDR2 as ANQGSEA. The donors were healthy, HIV-negative adults with no recently reported acute infections or vaccinations. Every donor was a Caucasian adult residing in Nashville, Tennessee, USA. For unsorted samples, roughly 90 million PBMCs were counted, and genomic DNA was extracted using the QIAamp DNA Blood Mini kit. Blood was obtained by leukapheresis, after which PBMCs were separated by Ficoll-Histopaque density gradient centrifugation and cryopreserved in liquid nitrogen vapor phase.

The TCR sequence derives from a woman between 40 and 55 years old in good health. Some clones in this sample may be carry-over from other donors' samples. The sequencing sample was made of PBMCs. The V and J segments used are TRBV29-1 and TRBJ2-2, with an unclear D gene assignment. In nucleotides, the sequence is TGCAGCGTGGCTAGAGTAACCAACACCGGGGAGCTGTTTTTT. Translated, this gives CSVARVTNTGELFF.